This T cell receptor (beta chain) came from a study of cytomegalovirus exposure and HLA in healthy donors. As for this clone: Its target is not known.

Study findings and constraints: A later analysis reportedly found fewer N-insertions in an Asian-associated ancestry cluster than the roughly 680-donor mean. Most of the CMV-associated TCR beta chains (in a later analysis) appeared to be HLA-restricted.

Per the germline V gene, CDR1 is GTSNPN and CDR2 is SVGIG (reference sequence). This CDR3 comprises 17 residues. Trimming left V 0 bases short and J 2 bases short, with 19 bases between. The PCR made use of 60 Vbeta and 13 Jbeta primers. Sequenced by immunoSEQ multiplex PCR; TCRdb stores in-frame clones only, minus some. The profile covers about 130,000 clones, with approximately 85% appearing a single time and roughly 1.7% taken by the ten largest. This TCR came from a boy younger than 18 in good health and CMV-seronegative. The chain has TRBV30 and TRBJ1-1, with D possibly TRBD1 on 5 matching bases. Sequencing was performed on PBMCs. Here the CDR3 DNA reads TGTGCCTGGAGTGTAGGGGTGTTGGCAGGCCTAAACACTGAAGCTTTCTTT. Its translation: CAWSVGVLAGLNTEAFF.